The next 10 T cell receptor beta chains were all read from a single sample in a study of cytomegalovirus exposure and HLA in healthy donors. Amplification used 60 Vbeta primers and 13 Jbeta primers. Generated by immunoSEQ multiplex PCR, the TCRdb table keeps only in-frame clones and is missing some. In all, the sample yields about 39,000 clones. The sample taken for sequencing was PBMCs. The receptors here all came from a male donor in good health and CMV-seronegative.

The chain uses TRBV6-1 and TRBJ1-1; unclear D gene. Trimming removed 2 bases from V and 5 bases from J, with 12 bases in between. The germline CDR1 and CDR2 sequences are MNHNS and SASEGT. The CDR3 runs to 14 residues. The CDR3 sequence is CASSESGEGTEAFF. The CDR3 region has the DNA TGTGCCAGCAGTGAAAGCGGGGAAGGAACTGAAGCTTTCTTT.

The chain recombines TRBV5-4 with TRBJ1-6, with unresolved D. Trimming took off 0 bases at V and 9 bases at J, with 10 bases between the two ends. CDR1 is SGHNT and CDR2 is YYREEE in the germline V gene (reference sequence). The CDR3 runs 14 residues. CDR3 nucleotide sequence: TGTGCCAGCAGCTTGGAGGTAGGAGGTTCACCCCTCCACTTT. It yields the protein CASSLEVGGSPLHF.

J is TRBJ2-1 and V is TRBV18, with TRBD1 identical over 7 bases. CDR1 is KGHSH, CDR2 LQKENI, per germline. The CDR3 runs to 13 residues. V lost 5 bases and J lost 4; bases outside the gene matches: 2. DNA for the CDR3: TGTGCCAGCTCAAGACAGGGTTACAATGAGCAGTTCTTC. Its protein product is CASSRQGYNEQFF.

The genes are TRBV2 and TRBJ1-5; D call uncertain. The V gene lost 3 bases and the J gene lost 0 bases, with 9 bases spanning the gap. In germline, CDR1 is SNHLY, CDR2 FYNNEI. The CDR3 has 15 amino acids. This CDR3 is CASSERRISNQPQHF. The DNA of the CDR3 is TGTGCCAGCAGTGAGAGGCGGATTAGCAATCAGCCCCAGCATTTT.

The chain couples TRBV18 to TRBJ1-1, with 7 bases identical to TRBD1. Trimming removed 3 bases from V and 4 bases from J; junction bases left unmatched: 8. Germline V gene data show CDR1 as KGHSH and CDR2 as LQKENI. This CDR3 has 15 amino acids. In DNA, the CDR3 is TGTGCCAGCTCACCCTCGACAGGGAGAGTCACTGAAGCTTTCTTT. It codes for CASSPSTGRVTEAFF.

The chain couples TRBV7-9 to TRBJ1-6; 7 nucleotides line up with TRBD1. Germline assignment: CDR1 SEHNR and CDR2 FQNEAQ (reference sequence). This CDR3 has 14 amino acids. V was pared by 6 bases and J by 6 bases, with 5 bases of the junction left unmatched. CDR3 in DNA: TGTGCCAGCAGATCGGGACAGCTTAATTCACCCCTCCACTTT. Translated, it gives CASRSGQLNSPLHF.

The rearrangement links TRBV2 to TRBJ1-6; D unresolved. The CDR3 is made up of 14 amino acids. Per the germline V gene, CDR1 is SNHLY and CDR2 is FYNNEI. V dropped 2 bases and J dropped 7 bases, with 9 bases sitting between them. The chain's CDR3 is CASSERRANSPLHF. The CDR3 nucleotides are TGTGCCAGCAGTGAACGGAGGGCAAATTCACCCCTCCACTTT.

The chain is built from TRBV19 and TRBJ1-1; D is uncertain. The CDR3 is 13 amino acids. The ends were cut back, 3 bases at V and 5 bases at J, with 10 bases in the middle. Germline V gene data show CDR1 as LNHDA and CDR2 as SQIVND (reference sequence). CDR3 region: CASSIGEETEAFF. Written as DNA, the CDR3 is TGTGCCAGTAGTATCGGGGAGGAGACTGAAGCTTTCTTT. Combining the CDR3 with reference TRBV19 and TRBJ1-1 gives the whole variable domain DGGITQSPKYLFRKEGQNVTLSCEQNLNHDAMYWYRQDPGQGLRLIYYSQIVNDFQKGDIAEGYSVSREKKESFPLTVTSAQKNPTAFYLCASSIGEETEAFFGQGTRLTVV.

The V gene is TRBV5-4, the J gene TRBJ2-1; 7 bases are shared with TRBD2. The junction had 4 bases not matched to a gene; V was cut back by 2 bases and J by 11 bases. This CDR3 comprises 12 residues. The germline CDR1 and CDR2 sequences are SGHNT and YYREEE (reference sequence). CDR3 residues: CASSLEREQQFF. CDR3 DNA sequence: TGTGCCAGCAGCTTAGAGCGGGAACAGCAGTTCTTC.

V and J are TRBV7-9 and TRBJ2-3; TRBD2 matches 12 bases. Germline V lookup: CDR1 SEHNR, CDR2 FQNEAQ (reference sequence). The CDR3 is 14 amino acids. Trimming removed 5 bases from V and 5 bases from J; junction bases left unmatched: 2. In DNA, the CDR3 is TGTGCCAGCAGCCCGGGACTAGCGGGAGATACGCAGTATTTT. Encoded protein: CASSPGLAGDTQYF.